The sequence of this T cell receptor beta chain was determined in a study of T cells expressing NK-cell markers. Study context: The TCR beta repertoires originated in sorted CD3+CD56+NKG2C+, CD3+CD56+NKG2C- and CD3+CD56-NKG2C+ T cells.

From germline, CDR1 is DFQATT and CDR2 SNEGSKA (reference sequence). This CDR3 region has 12 residues. With regard to this clonotype: Its antigen is undetermined.

Broader study findings: HCMV specificity was not established for the expanded NKG2C+ T cell clones.

As the method of synthesis, 5'RACE template switching with UMIs yielded TCR beta cDNA. TCRdb reanalyzed the 5' RACE reads and collapses them to one entry per CDR3 protein, without DNA. This sample's clone table lists 300,000 to 500,000 distinct CDR3 sequences. This clonotype originated in a woman between 50 and 59 years old in good health. The sequenced sample was blood T cells: a sorted CD56 or NKG2C T cell subset, CD4+ or CD8+ T cells, or bulk PBMC T cells (not recorded which). V and J are TRBV20-1 and TRBJ1-5; TCRdb indicates TRBD1, and absent DNA this call remains unverified. Here the CDR3 reads CSALQGNQPQHF.